This T cell receptor (beta chain) derives from a study of control samples from healthy donors and cancer patients. Sequenced by immunoSEQ multiplex PCR; TCRdb stores in-frame clones only, minus some. The sample shows roughly 100,000 clones, 90% to 95% of them seen only once. The CDR3 spans 20 residues. After removal of 0 bases from V and 5 bases from J, the junction contained 16 bases not matched to a gene. In germline, CDR1 is MGHRA, CDR2 YSYEKL. The specimen was blood. The clonotype originates from a woman younger than 35 in good health. The chain has TRBV4-1 and TRBJ2-1; 10 bases line up with TRBD1. The CDR3 DNA reads as TGCGCCAGCAGCCAAGAGTGGCCCTGGGGGGGACAGGGGCCGAACAATGAGCAGTTCTTC. It codes for CASSQEWPWGGQGPNNEQFF.